This T cell receptor beta chain was recovered during a study of blood T cells in healthy people across ages. Regarding the study as a whole: Correlation between TCR beta diversity and naive T cell percentage was strong.

This clonotype appeared a few times. Its antigen is unknown. Between the trimmed V and J ends, which lost 0 bases and 3 bases, there was a span of 3 bases. Germline CDR1 ENHRY, CDR2 SYGVKD. The length of the CDR3 is 12 residues. A second PCR of about 6 to 11 cycles used a sample-barcoded 5' primer and a J-beta primer mix. TCRdb fed the 5' RACE reads into MiXCR, producing one record per CDR3 protein. In the table there are about 1.1 million distinct CDR3 sequences, more than 30% of which are singletons. The source of this sequence is a man aged 18 to 29 in good health. This chain joins TRBV10-3 and TRBJ2-7; D not resolved. Source material: blood. CDR3 region: CAISESHYEQYF. The CDR3 nucleotides read TGTGCCATCAGTGAGTCACACTACGAGCAGTACTTC.